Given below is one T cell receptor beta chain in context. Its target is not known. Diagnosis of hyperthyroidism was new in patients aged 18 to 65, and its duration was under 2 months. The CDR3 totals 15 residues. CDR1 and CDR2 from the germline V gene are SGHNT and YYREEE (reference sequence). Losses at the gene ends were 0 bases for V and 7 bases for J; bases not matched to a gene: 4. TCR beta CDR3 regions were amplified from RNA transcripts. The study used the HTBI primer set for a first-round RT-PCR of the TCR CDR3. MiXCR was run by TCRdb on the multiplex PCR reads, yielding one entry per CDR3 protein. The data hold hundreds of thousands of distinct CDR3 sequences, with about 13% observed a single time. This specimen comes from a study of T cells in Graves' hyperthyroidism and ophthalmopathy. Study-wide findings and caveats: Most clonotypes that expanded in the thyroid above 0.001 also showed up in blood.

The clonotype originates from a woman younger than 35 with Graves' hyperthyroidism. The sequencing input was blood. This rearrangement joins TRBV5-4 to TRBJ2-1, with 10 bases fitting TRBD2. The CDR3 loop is CASSLVLAGRNEQFF. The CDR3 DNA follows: TGTGCCAGCAGCTTGGTACTAGCGGGGAGGAATGAGCAGTTCTTC.